This section outlines one TCR beta chain sequence together with its context. The target antigen is unknown. The sample is drawn from a study of vaccination and CD4 T cells after COVID-19. As for treatment: 10-day PBMC culture with coronavirus spike peptide pools or control peptides (ViraFEST assay). Sequencing of the DNA from cultured CD4+ T cells was carried out with the Oncomine TCR Beta short-read assay. Each CDR3 protein is one row after TCRdb ran MiXCR on the PCR reads. The sample includes about 21,000 distinct CDR3 sequences, approximately 67% of them seen just once. CDR1 is MNHEY, CDR2 SMNVEV, per germline (reference sequence). The CDR3 covers 13 residues. V gave up 9 bases and J gave up 4 bases; unmatched junction bases: 3.

The clonotype originates from a human donor who had recovered from COVID-19. Sequencing was performed on CD4+ T cells from blood, cultured in vitro. V usage is TRBV27 and J usage is TRBJ2-1; 10 bases match TRBD2. CDR3 in amino acids: CASSGRTYNEQFF. Written as DNA, the CDR3 is TGTGCCAGTAGCGGGAGGACGTACAATGAGCAGTTCTTC.